The T cell receptor beta chain described here comes from a study of regulatory T cells in long-lasting Graves disease. Study results and caveats: Graves' patients with persistent disease showed TCR diversity lower than patients newly diagnosed.

As to this clonotype: Its specificity is unknown.

V was cut by 10 bases and J by 4 bases, with 19 bases left in between. CDR1 is MNHEY and CDR2 is SMNVEV in the germline V gene (reference sequence). This CDR3 is 14 amino acids long. Specified time point: newly diagnosed GD, antithyroid drugs for less than 3 months. The TCR library was made from RNA that had been extracted from PBMCs in TRIzol. The TCR beta library used iRepertoire HTBI primers with Arm-PCR amplification of CDR3. TCRdb analysed the multiplex PCR reads with MiXCR anew, one entry per CDR3 protein. Of 620,000 or so distinct CDR3 sequences listed, 15% to 20% are singletons. The same data also contributed to another study, on T cells in Graves' hyperthyroidism and ophthalmopathy. That publication notes: If no ophthalmopathy progression occurred within 18 months, Graves' hyperthyroidism was stable. The HTBI set primed first-round TCR CDR3 RT-PCR. Blood shared most expanded thyroid clonotypes above 0.001.

The TCR originated in a woman in her thirties with Graves disease. Source: peripheral blood mononuclear cells (PBMCs), taken at new diagnosis, from a patient treated with antithyroid drugs. The chain is built from TRBV27 and TRBJ2-5; D possibly matches TRBD1 or TRBD2 (5 bases each). The CDR3 here is CATGMWGKRETQYF. As DNA, the CDR3 is TGTGCCACAGGGATGTGGGGGAAAAGAGAGACCCAGTACTTC.